What follows are 27 T cell receptor beta chains derived from one specimen sequenced in a study of cytomegalovirus exposure and HLA in healthy donors. Use of 60 Vbeta and 13 Jbeta primers characterized the PCR. Measured with immunoSEQ multiplex PCR; TCRdb has only the in-frame clones, and not every one. Among around 200,000 clones, roughly 80% were seen once, and the ten largest hold around 0.8%. Sequencing used PBMCs. These receptors were obtained from a woman under 30 in good health and CMV-seronegative.

This clone was seen a few times. The chain carries TRBV2 and TRBJ2-7; 10 bases agree with TRBD2. In germline, CDR1 is SNHLY, CDR2 FYNNEI. With 4 bases clipped from V and 0 bases from J, the junction kept 3 bases outside the gene matches. This CDR3 is 15 amino acids long. The CDR3 sequence is CASSAPSGSSYEQYF. DNA for the CDR3: TGTGCCAGCAGTGCGCCTAGCGGGAGCTCCTACGAGCAGTACTTC.

J is TRBJ2-2 and V is TRBV7-2; the match to TRBD1 covers 8 bases. The V and J ends lost 5 bases and 1 base, in that order; junction bases with no gene match: 3. Germline values: CDR1 SGHTA, CDR2 FQGNSA. The CDR3 runs 15 residues. The CDR3: CASSPGQGNTGELFF. CDR3 nucleotide sequence: TGTGCCAGCAGCCCCGGACAGGGGAACACCGGGGAGCTGTTTTTT.

CDR3 in amino acids: CASSLQGLAVYNEQFF. The CDR3 nucleotides read TGTGCCAGCAGTTTACAAGGGCTAGCGGTGTACAATGAGCAGTTCTTC. The chain combines TRBV27 with TRBJ2-1, with 7 bases that match TRBD2. Trimming removed 2 bases from V and 4 bases from J; junction bases left unmatched: 8. Germline CDR1 and CDR2: MNHEY and SMNVEV (reference sequence). This CDR3 has 16 residues.

V gene TRBV4-2 combines with J gene TRBJ2-7; 9 bases are shared with TRBD1. Looked up from germline, CDR1 is LGHNA and CDR2 is YNFKEQ. The CDR3 runs 14 residues. Unmatched junction bases numbered 3, after V lost 1 base and J lost 5 bases. The CDR3 protein is CASSQGDRDNEQYF. The CDR3, as DNA: TGTGCCAGCAGCCAAGGGGACAGGGACAACGAGCAGTACTTC.

The chain has TRBV5-5 and TRBJ1-1; D is unresolved. The V end lost 2 bases, the J end lost 1 base, and 9 bases lay between the germline ends. From germline, CDR1 is SGHKS and CDR2 YYEKEE (reference sequence). This CDR3 comprises 14 residues. The CDR3 spells CASSLSRPNTEAFF. Here the CDR3 DNA reads TGTGCCAGCAGCTTATCTAGGCCGAACACTGAAGCTTTCTTT.

This clone was detected only a few times. This chain joins TRBV10-2 and TRBJ1-2; D gene unclear. CDR1 and CDR2 from the germline V gene are WSHSY and SAAADI. The CDR3 runs 14 residues. V was pared by 2 bases and J by 2 bases, with 9 bases between. CDR3 in DNA: TGCGCCAGCAGTGAGGCCCCCAGGAACTATGGCTACACCTTC. Translated: CASSEAPRNYGYTF.

This chain uses TRBV25-1 with TRBJ1-3; the D is unclear. Germline loops: CDR1 MGHDK, CDR2 SYGVNS. The germline V and J ends were trimmed by 3 bases and 6 bases, with 12 bases remaining between them. The CDR3 is made up of 14 amino acids. CDR3 sequence: CASSDWSLENTIYF. In DNA form, the CDR3 reads TGTGCCAGCAGTGATTGGAGCCTCGAAAACACCATATATTTT.

The rearrangement joins TRBV27 to TRBJ2-7; possibly TRBD1 for D (6 bases). V dropped 5 bases and J dropped 3 bases, with 14 bases sitting between them. The CDR3 has 14 residues. Germline values: CDR1 MNHEY, CDR2 SMNVEV (reference sequence). In DNA, the CDR3 is TGTGCCAGCAGTCCCGGGGACACCATCTACGAGCAGTACTTC. Translated: CASSPGDTIYEQYF.

The CDR3, as DNA: TGTGCCAGCAGCTTAGTTTCGAATGAAAAACTGTTTTTT. This translates into CASSLVSNEKLFF. The rearrangement joins TRBV7-2 to TRBJ1-4; D is unclear. The CDR3 is 13 residues long. Trimming left V 1 base short and J 5 bases short, with 5 bases between. Per germline, CDR1 SGHTA and CDR2 FQGNSA.

The gene calls are TRBV10-2 and TRBJ2-1, with 8 bases identical to TRBD2. V shed 0 bases, J shed 9 bases, and the junction held 10 bases outside the gene matches. The CDR3 consists of 16 residues. Germline CDR1 WSHSY, CDR2 SAAADI. The CDR3 region has the DNA TGCGCCAGCAGTGAGTCTGGGACTAGGAGACACGGTGAGCAGTTCTTC. Translated, it gives CASSESGTRRHGEQFF.

The V and J genes are TRBV19 and TRBJ2-1; a possible D gene is TRBD1 (5 bases). This CDR3 comprises 15 residues. V lost 1 base and J lost 3, with 10 bases in between. The V gene's germline CDR1 is LNHDA and CDR2 SQIVND (reference sequence). CDR3 nucleotides: TGTGCCAGTAGTATAGGTGGGGCCGGCTACAATGAGCAGTTCTTC. Translation: CASSIGGAGYNEQFF. Combining the CDR3 with reference TRBV19 and TRBJ2-1 gives the whole variable domain DGGITQSPKYLFRKEGQNVTLSCEQNLNHDAMYWYRQDPGQGLRLIYYSQIVNDFQKGDIAEGYSVSREKKESFPLTVTSAQKNPTAFYLCASSIGGAGYNEQFFGPGTRLTVL.

The chain joins TRBV18 to TRBJ1-3; D unclear. CDR1 is KGHSH and CDR2 is LQKENI in the germline V gene. V gave up 5 bases and J gave up 4 bases, with 15 bases separating them. This CDR3 spans 15 amino acids. For the CDR3, the DNA is TGTGCCAGCTCAACCCAGTCCGCCGCCGGAAACACCATATATTTT. It is translated as CASSTQSAAGNTIYF.

The genes are TRBV7-2 and TRBJ2-7; 7 positions agree with TRBD1. Trimming removed 5 bases from V and 3 bases from J; junction bases left unmatched: 4. Germline V gene data show CDR1 as SGHTA and CDR2 as FQGNSA. The CDR3 length is 13 residues. In nucleotides, the CDR3 is TGTGCCAGCAGCCAGCGACAGGGCTACGAGCAGTACTTC. Translated: CASSQRQGYEQYF.

The chain links TRBV5-1 to TRBJ2-1; weak D call: TRBD2 (6 bases). CDR3 length equals 16 residues. In germline, CDR1 is SGHRS, CDR2 YFSETQ. V was trimmed by 4 bases and J by 5 bases, leaving 19 bases between them. The CDR3 sequence: CASSLAVRGDDNEQFF. The DNA of the CDR3 is TGCGCCAGCAGCCTGGCGGTGCGGGGTGACGACAATGAGCAGTTCTTC.

V usage is TRBV7-3 and J usage is TRBJ1-1; no clear D. Trimming shortened V by 5 bases and J by 3 bases, and 16 bases separated the two germline ends. Per germline, CDR1 SGHTA and CDR2 FQGTGA. The CDR3 has 15 residues. Written as DNA, the CDR3 is TGTGCCAGCAGCCCGTTCCCGGGGTTTGACACTGAAGCTTTCTTT. It is translated as CASSPFPGFDTEAFF.

This clone is a singleton in its sample. The genes are TRBV7-9 and TRBJ1-1; D possibly corresponds to TRBD1 (5 bases). This CDR3 is 16 amino acids long. Trimming took 1 base from V and 1 from J, leaving 13 bases between them. Per germline, CDR1 SEHNR and CDR2 FQNEAQ (reference sequence). CDR3 bases: TGTGCCAGCAGCTTAGTGTTGGGGCAACCGAACACTGAAGCTTTCTTT. Amino acids: CASSLVLGQPNTEAFF.

V gene TRBV5-1 combines with J gene TRBJ2-7; 14 bases are a match to TRBD2. From germline, CDR1 is SGHRS and CDR2 YFSETQ. V lost 4 bases, J lost 6 bases, and 12 bases stayed unmatched. CDR3 length equals 17 residues. CDR3 coding DNA: TGCGCCAGCAGCCTGGGACTAGCGGGAGCGTGGGTCTCCGAGCAGTACTTC. Protein product: CASSLGLAGAWVSEQYF.

J is TRBJ1-4 and V is TRBV4-1; 8 bases are a match to TRBD1. This CDR3 has 14 residues. Germline values: CDR1 MGHRA, CDR2 YSYEKL. V was clipped by 0 bases and J by 13 bases; unmatched bases: 7. CDR3 in DNA: TGCGCCAGCAGCCAAGATTGGACAGGGCGCCGACTGTTTTTT. This codes for CASSQDWTGRRLFF.

In this sample, this clone turned up a few times. The V gene is TRBV5-8, the J gene TRBJ2-5, with 10 bases lining up with TRBD2. The DNA end is more similar to TRBJ2-7, so the J call may be wrong. The germline V gene has CDR1 SGHTS and CDR2 YDEGEE. The CDR3 consists of 15 residues. The CDR3: CASSFTSGASYEQYF. The CDR3 region has the DNA TGTGCCAGCAGCTTCACTAGCGGGGCATCCTACGAGCAGTACTTC.

The gene calls are TRBV7-9 and TRBJ2-1; the match to TRBD2 covers 10 bases. This CDR3 comprises 15 residues. From germline, CDR1 is SEHNR and CDR2 FQNEAQ (reference sequence). Unmatched junction bases numbered 13, after V lost 5 bases and J lost 12 bases. Here the CDR3 reads CASSPESGGAGGQFF. The CDR3, as DNA: TGTGCCAGCAGCCCCGAGAGCGGGGGGGCCGGGGGGCAGTTCTTC.

The gene calls are TRBV6-5 and TRBJ2-7, with 10 bases identical to TRBD2. The CDR3 totals 15 residues. V trimming: 7 bases; J trimming: 2 bases; junction bases outside the gene matches: 8. Germline V gene sequence: CDR1 MNHEY, CDR2 SVGAGI. The CDR3, as DNA: TGTGCCAGCACCGCCGGACTAGCGGCAACCTACGAGCAGTACTTC. Its protein product is CASTAGLAATYEQYF.

The chain has TRBV5-1 and TRBJ1-1; D might be TRBD1 (6 bases). This CDR3 region has 15 residues. The germline V gene has CDR1 SGHRS and CDR2 YFSETQ. V was trimmed by 4 bases and J by 4 bases, leaving 17 bases between them. The CDR3, as DNA: TGCGCCAGCAGCCAGCGGACAGAATCGGGCACTGAAGCTTTCTTT. Residues: CASSQRTESGTEAFF.

This chain connects TRBV7-9 to TRBJ2-6; a weak D match, TRBD1 (6 bases). Germline V gene lookup returns CDR1 SEHNR and CDR2 FQNEAQ (reference sequence). The V gene lost 7 bases and the J gene lost 5 bases, with 12 bases spanning the gap. The CDR3 has 14 residues. Written as DNA, the CDR3 is TGTGCCAGCACCTCACAGGGCTGGGCCAACGTCCTGACTTTC. This codes for CASTSQGWANVLTF.

The chain is built from TRBV6-1 and TRBJ1-2; 7 bases align to TRBD1. Germline assignment: CDR1 MNHNS and CDR2 SASEGT. With 6 bases clipped from V and 5 bases from J, the junction kept 6 bases outside the gene matches. This CDR3 region has 13 residues. CDR3 bases: TGTGCCAGCAGGACTGGGACAGCTTATGGCTACACCTTC. Translation: CASRTGTAYGYTF.

The chain has TRBV6-1 and TRBJ2-7; a possible D gene is TRBD2 (5 bases). Germline values: CDR1 MNHNS, CDR2 SASEGT. V was pared by 5 bases and J by 0 bases, with 14 bases between. The CDR3 sequence is 15 residues long. The CDR3 DNA is TGTGCCAGCAGTCCCGACACTAGAAGCTCCTACGAGCAGTACTTC. Amino acids: CASSPDTRSSYEQYF.

This clone occurred once. Here the CDR3 reads CASSVRGALDIQYF. For the CDR3, the DNA is TGTGCCAGCAGCGTCCGGGGGGCCCTGGACATTCAGTACTTC. This chain connects TRBV14 to TRBJ2-4, with a tentative D call TRBD2 (7 bases). Germline V CDR1 and CDR2: SGHDN, FVKESK. CDR3 length: 14 amino acids. V lost 5 bases and J 8 bases, leaving 16 bases between the germline ends.

This CDR3 reads CSALVRGYWANRDTGELFF. The CDR3 region has the DNA TGCAGCGCCCTGGTCAGGGGGTATTGGGCGAATCGGGACACCGGGGAGCTGTTTTTT. The V call is TRBV29-1, the J call TRBJ2-2, with TRBD1 matching 7 bases. Per the germline V gene, CDR1 is SQVTM and CDR2 is ANQGSEA. The CDR3 extends over 19 amino acids. The ends lost 7 bases at V and 3 bases at J; junction bases unmatched: 23.